These T cell receptor beta chains were read from a single sample in a study of cytomegalovirus exposure and HLA in healthy donors. Data came from immunoSEQ multiplex PCR; TCRdb stores just in-frame clones and leaves some out. The table has 150,000 to 180,000 clones, 80% seen once. The sequencing sample was made of PBMCs. All receptors derive from a man aged 25-40 years in good health and CMV-seropositive. The CDR3 runs from the conserved cysteine through the conserved F or W. Each record gives: clone size, V gene, J gene, CDR3 protein. Not all rows give a size; the values are once, few, many and, for expanded clones, a class.

NA	TRBV15	TRBJ2-3	CATSRVRTGGAGTDTQYF
NA	TRBV5-1	TRBJ2-1	CASSSAGLAGDGGGNEQFF
NA	TRBV2	TRBJ2-1	CASSVPTVPTGDEQFF
NA	TRBV18	TRBJ2-7	CASSPTSTYEQYF
NA	TRBV6-1	TRBJ2-2	CASRETSGKTGELFF
NA	TRBV4-1	TRBJ2-7	CASSQVGEGYEQYF
NA	TRBV28	TRBJ1-3	CASRTTGTEGNTIYF
NA	TRBV28	TRBJ2-7	CASSPAGTATSYEQYF
NA	TRBV7-9	TRBJ2-5	CASSLVLQGETQYF
NA	TRBV6-5	TRBJ2-4	CARPQDRIAKNIQYF
NA	TRBV9	TRBJ2-1	CASSVGTSGSYEQFF
NA	TRBV11-3	TRBJ2-1	CASSLESSYNEQFF
NA	TRBV7-2	TRBJ2-1	CASSQGLGVTNEQFF
once	TRBV29-1	TRBJ1-2	CSVGPSEGAYGYTF
NA	TRBV9	TRBJ2-7	CASSEAGSYEQYF
NA	TRBV6-6	TRBJ2-7	CASSYSGRGRYEQYF
few	TRBV5-1	TRBJ2-5	CASSLVLARETQYF
NA	TRBV5-1	TRBJ2-7	CASSLAPASGSSEQYF
few	TRBV25-1	TRBJ2-3	CASSELARGDTQYF
NA	TRBV6-5	TRBJ1-5	CASRPSRGGHQPQHF
NA	TRBV28	TRBJ2-7	CASSFLGGTYEQYF
NA	TRBV6-5	TRBJ1-2	CASQGGPASNYGYTF
NA	TRBV7-2	TRBJ2-7	CASSFTPALEQYF
NA	TRBV18	TRBJ1-1	CASSPGGTGLGAFF
NA	TRBV28	TRBJ1-4	CASSFGTGNEKLFF
NA	TRBV12-5	TRBJ1-2	CASGPGHSNGYTF
NA	TRBV27	TRBJ2-5	CASSFVSGSFVETQYF
NA	TRBV4-2	NA	CASSQVVEGAYEQYF
NA	TRBV11-2	TRBJ1-4	CASSLDRHRDEKLFF
NA	TRBV9	TRBJ2-2	CASSVGSVTGELFF
NA	TRBV6-1	NA	CASSERYYEQYF
NA	TRBV5-6	TRBJ2-4	CASSLSYSDQYF